Reported below is one T cell receptor (beta chain). Its antigen is still unknown. These data come from a study of shared clonotypes between healthy human individuals. Study-level findings and limits: Large depth notwithstanding, sorted-subset sequencing proved incomplete by rarefaction. What naive subsets generally showed was a larger estimated richness than memory subsets showed.

Only in-frame clones appear in the TCRdb table, and some are missing; sequencing was by immunoSEQ multiplex PCR. The sample has millions of clones, about 95% seen once. Naive CD8 cells lacked CD45RO and underwent positive selection for CCR7, leaving out terminally differentiated effector memory CD45RA+ cells. Adult donors, all healthy and HIV-negative, had no recent acute infections or vaccinations. Germline values: CDR1 SEHNR, CDR2 FQNEAQ (reference sequence). Unmatched junction bases numbered 9, after V lost 5 bases and J lost 5 bases. The CDR3 contains 15 residues. This rearrangement joins TRBV7-9 to TRBJ1-1; 9 nucleotides match TRBD1. Input material: naive CD8+ T cells sorted from blood. The sequence was obtained from a man aged 18 to 29 in good health. In nucleotides, the CDR3 is TGTGCCAGCAGCGCTCAGACAGGGGGGAGGACTGAAGCTTTCTTT. Protein product: CASSAQTGGRTEAFF.